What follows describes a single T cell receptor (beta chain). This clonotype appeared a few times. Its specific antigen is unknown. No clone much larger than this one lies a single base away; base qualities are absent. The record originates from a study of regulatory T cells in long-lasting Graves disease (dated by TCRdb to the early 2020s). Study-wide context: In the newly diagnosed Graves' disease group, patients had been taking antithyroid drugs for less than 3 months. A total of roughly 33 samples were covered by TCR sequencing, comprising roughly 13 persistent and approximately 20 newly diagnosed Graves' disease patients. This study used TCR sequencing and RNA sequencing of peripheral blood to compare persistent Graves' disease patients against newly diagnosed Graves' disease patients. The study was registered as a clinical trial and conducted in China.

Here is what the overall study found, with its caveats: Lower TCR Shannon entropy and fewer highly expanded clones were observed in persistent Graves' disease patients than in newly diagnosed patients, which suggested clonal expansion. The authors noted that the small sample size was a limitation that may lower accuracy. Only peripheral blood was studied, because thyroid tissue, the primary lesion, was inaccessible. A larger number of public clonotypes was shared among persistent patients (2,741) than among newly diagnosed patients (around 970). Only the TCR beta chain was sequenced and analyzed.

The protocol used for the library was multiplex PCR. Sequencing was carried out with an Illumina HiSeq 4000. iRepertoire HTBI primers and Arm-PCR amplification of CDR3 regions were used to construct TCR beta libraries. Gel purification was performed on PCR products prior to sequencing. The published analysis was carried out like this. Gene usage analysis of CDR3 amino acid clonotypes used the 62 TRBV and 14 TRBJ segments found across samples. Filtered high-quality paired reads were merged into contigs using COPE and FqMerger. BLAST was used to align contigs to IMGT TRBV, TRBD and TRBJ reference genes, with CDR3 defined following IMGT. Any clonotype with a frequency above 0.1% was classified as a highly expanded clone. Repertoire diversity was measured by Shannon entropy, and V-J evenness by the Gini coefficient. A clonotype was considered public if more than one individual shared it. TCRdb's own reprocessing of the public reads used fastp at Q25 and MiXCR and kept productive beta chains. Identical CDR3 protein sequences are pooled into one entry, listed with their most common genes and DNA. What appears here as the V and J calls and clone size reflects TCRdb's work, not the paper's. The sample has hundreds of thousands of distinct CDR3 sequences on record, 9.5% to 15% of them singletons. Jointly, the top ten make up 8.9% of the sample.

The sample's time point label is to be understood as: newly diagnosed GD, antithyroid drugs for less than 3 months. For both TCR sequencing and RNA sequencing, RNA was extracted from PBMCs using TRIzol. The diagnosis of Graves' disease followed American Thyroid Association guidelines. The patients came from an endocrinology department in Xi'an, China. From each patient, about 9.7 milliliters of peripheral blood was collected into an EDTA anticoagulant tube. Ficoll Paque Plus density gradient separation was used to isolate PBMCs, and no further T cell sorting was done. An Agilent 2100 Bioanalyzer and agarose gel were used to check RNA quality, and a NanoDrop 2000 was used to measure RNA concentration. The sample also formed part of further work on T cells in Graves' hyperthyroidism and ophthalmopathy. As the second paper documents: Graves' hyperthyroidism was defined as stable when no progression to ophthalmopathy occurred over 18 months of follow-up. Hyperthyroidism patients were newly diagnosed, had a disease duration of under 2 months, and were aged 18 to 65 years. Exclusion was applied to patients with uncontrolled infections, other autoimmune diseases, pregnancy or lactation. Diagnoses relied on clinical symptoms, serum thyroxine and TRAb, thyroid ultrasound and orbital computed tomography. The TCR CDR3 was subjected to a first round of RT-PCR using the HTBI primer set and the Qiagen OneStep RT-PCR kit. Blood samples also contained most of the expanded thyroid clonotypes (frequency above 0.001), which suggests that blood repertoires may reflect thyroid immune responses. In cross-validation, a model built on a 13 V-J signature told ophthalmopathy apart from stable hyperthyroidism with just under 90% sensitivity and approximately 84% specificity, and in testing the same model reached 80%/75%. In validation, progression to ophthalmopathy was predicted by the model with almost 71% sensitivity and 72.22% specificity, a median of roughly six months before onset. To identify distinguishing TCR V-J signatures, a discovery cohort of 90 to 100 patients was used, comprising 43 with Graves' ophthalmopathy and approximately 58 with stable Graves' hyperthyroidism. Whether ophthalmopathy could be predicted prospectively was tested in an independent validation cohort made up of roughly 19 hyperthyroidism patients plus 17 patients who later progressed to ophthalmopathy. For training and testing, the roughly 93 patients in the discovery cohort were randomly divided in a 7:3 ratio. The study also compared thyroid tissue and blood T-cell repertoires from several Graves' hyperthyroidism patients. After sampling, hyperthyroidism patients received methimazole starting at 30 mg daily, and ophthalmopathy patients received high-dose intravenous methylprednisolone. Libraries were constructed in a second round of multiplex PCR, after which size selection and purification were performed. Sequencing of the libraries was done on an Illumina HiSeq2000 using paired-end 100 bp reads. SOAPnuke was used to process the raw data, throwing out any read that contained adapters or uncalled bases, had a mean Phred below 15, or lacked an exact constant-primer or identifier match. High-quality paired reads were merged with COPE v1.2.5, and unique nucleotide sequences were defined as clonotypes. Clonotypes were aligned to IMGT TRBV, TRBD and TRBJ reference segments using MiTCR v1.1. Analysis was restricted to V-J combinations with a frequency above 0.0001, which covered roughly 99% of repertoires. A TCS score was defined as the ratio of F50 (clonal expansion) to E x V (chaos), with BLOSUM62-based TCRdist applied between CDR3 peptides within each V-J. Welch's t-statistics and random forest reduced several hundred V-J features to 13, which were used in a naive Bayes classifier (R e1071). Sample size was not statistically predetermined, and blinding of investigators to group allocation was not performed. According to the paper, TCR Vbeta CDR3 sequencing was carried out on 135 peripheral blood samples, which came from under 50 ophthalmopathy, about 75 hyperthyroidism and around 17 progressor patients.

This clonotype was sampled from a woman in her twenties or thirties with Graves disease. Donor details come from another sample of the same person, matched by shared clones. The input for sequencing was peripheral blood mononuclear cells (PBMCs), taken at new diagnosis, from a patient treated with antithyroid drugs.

The DNA is as follows: TGCAGTGCCTTGATGATGGGGAGAGGGAATGAGCAGTTCTTC. Translated, it gives CSALMMGRGNEQFF. The V and J genes are TRBV20-1 and TRBJ2-1; TRBD2 is possibly the D segment (5 matching bases). A distance of 19 bases separates the germline ends of V and J, which lose 6 bases and 7 bases respectively. The CDR3 covers 14 residues, taking in both the cysteine and the phenylalanine. Kept here is only the CDR3 DNA, which spans 42 bases and is read in frame from base 1. Sequences DFQATT (CDR1) and SNEGSKA (CDR2) are obtained from the germline V gene (reference sequence).